The rows below give T cell receptor beta chains drawn from one sample of a study of T cells in Graves' hyperthyroidism and ophthalmopathy. Using its own MiXCR run on the multiplex PCR reads, TCRdb lists one record per CDR3 protein. The repertoire holds 350,000 to 450,000 distinct CDR3 sequences, with roughly an eighth as singletons. The sequenced sample was blood. Every receptor here comes from a man aged 45-60 years with Graves' ophthalmopathy. Both conserved end residues are part of each CDR3. The order of the fields is J gene, V gene, clone size, D gene, CDR3 DNA, CDR3 protein. D genes are given only for firm matches. The listing skips clone size in some rows; elsewhere it reads once, few, many or a size class.

TRBJ2-7	TRBV10-2	many	TRBD2	TGCGCCAGCAGTGGCCCCCGACTAGCCCAGTCCTACGAGCAGTACTTC	CASSGPRLAQSYEQYF
TRBJ2-2	TRBV12-3/TRBV12-4	few	-	TGTGCCAGCAGTTTATCCCGCTTTCCGACTGCCAGGAACACCGGGGAGCTGTTTTTT	CASSLSRFPTARNTGELFF
TRBJ1-2	TRBV6-1	-	-	TGTGCCAGCAGTGAACGGGGGCTGAGTTATGGCTACACCTTC	CASSERGLSYGYTF
TRBJ2-1	TRBV3-1	many	-	TGTGCCAGCAGTCTCCGGGACCGCCCGGATGAGCAGTTCTTC	CASSLRDRPDEQFF
TRBJ2-2	TRBV2	many	-	TGTGCCAGCAGTGTTCGGGGCACCGGGGAGCTGTTTTTT	CASSVRGTGELFF
TRBJ2-2	TRBV27	-	TRBD2	TGTGCCAGCAGTTTGGGCAGGGGGGCCCCGGGACTAGCGGGGCATGGCGGGGAGCTGTTTTTT	CASSLGRGAPGLAGHGGELFF
TRBJ2-1	TRBV12-3/TRBV12-4	-	-	TGTGCCAGCAGCCGTCGAGGGGGAGCAGGGGCAGAGTTCTTC	CASSRRGGAGAEFF
TRBJ1-5	TRBV6-2/TRBV6-3	-	TRBD1	TGTGCCAGCAGAAAGACAGGGTATAGCAATCAGCCCCAGCATTTT	CASRKTGYSNQPQHF
TRBJ2-2	TRBV12-3/TRBV12-4	-	-	TGTGCCAGCATCCCGAACACCGGGGAGCCGTTTTTT	CASIPNTGEPFF
TRBJ2-7	TRBV20-1	many	TRBD2	TGCAGTGCGGTTTACGGCGGGAGTTTTTCCTACGAGCAGTACTTC	CSAVYGGSFSYEQYF
TRBJ1-2	TRBV12-3/TRBV12-4	many	-	TGTGCCAGCAGTTTATATCGGCAGGACAACTATGGCTACACCTTC	CASSLYRQDNYGYTF
TRBJ2-7	TRBV19	few	TRBD2	TGTGCCAGTAGTGCAAGACTAGCGGTGTCCAACGAGCAGTACTTC	CASSARLAVSNEQYF
TRBJ2-7	TRBV6-2/TRBV6-3	many	-	TGTGCCAGCAGTTACCCCCGCTACGAGCAGTACTTC	CASSYPRYEQYF
TRBJ2-1	TRBV24-1	many	-	TGTGCCACCAGTGATCTGAGCGCTTACAATGAGCAGTTCTTC	CATSDLSAYNEQFF
TRBJ1-5	TRBV15	few	-	TGTGCCACCAGCAGAGATGTGGGTGAGCCCCAGCATTTT	CATSRDVGEPQHF
TRBJ2-5	TRBV2	many	-	TGTGCCAGCAGTGAAGCGTTCGGAATTCAAGAGACCCAGTACTTC	CASSEAFGIQETQYF
TRBJ1-5	TRBV19	-	-	TGTGCCAGTAGCAGGACAGATAATAGCAATCAGCCCCAGCATTTT	CASSRTDNSNQPQHF
TRBJ2-3	TRBV28	few	-	TGTGCCAGCAGTTCAGGGGGAGGGGGCCTGGATACGCAGTATTTT	CASSSGGGGLDTQYF
TRBJ2-7	TRBV27	-	-	TGTGCCGCAGGAAGGGGCAACTCCTACGAGCAGTACTTC	CAAGRGNSYEQYF
TRBJ2-4	TRBV29-1	few	-	TGCAGCGCGGCAGGGGCGGCCAAAAACATTCAGTACTTC	CSAAGAAKNIQYF
TRBJ2-1	TRBV20-1	-	TRBD2	TGCAGTGCTAGAAGGGGACTAGCGGGTACCTACAATGAGCAGTTCTTC	CSARRGLAGTYNEQFF
TRBJ2-1	TRBV6-1	-	-	TGTGCCAGCCGTCGGGGGACATATGAGCAGTTCTTC	CASRRGTYEQFF
TRBJ1-1	TRBV29-1	-	-	TGCAGCGTTGTCATGCGTGAGGGTACGGAAGCTTTCTTT	CSVVMREGTEAFF
TRBJ2-5	TRBV6-1	few	-	TGTGCCAGCCGGGACACGTTGGAGACCCAGTACTTC	CASRDTLETQYF
TRBJ2-7	TRBV7-9	many	TRBD2	TGTGCCAGCAGCGACCCCAGACGGGAGGGCTCCTACGAGCAGTACTTC	CASSDPRREGSYEQYF
TRBJ2-7	TRBV9	few	TRBD2	TGTGCCAGCAGCGTAGGGGCTTCGCTGGCGGGAGTAGTCTACGAGCAGTACTTC	CASSVGASLAGVVYEQYF
TRBJ2-3	TRBV7-2	few	TRBD1	TGTGCCAGCAGGCAGGGGGTTAGTAGGGGCACAGATACGCAGTATTTT	CASRQGVSRGTDTQYF
TRBJ2-7	TRBV10-3	many	TRBD2	TGTGCCATCAGTGAGTCTGCGGGAGTATCCTACGAGCAGTACTTC	CAISESAGVSYEQYF
TRBJ2-5	TRBV14	many	-	TGTGCCAGCAGCCAAGCAGACCTGGGAGAGACCCAGTACTTC	CASSQADLGETQYF
TRBJ2-7	TRBV20-1	many	-	TGCAGTGCTTCGGGACCCTTCGCGTCCGAGCAGTACTTC	CSASGPFASEQYF
TRBJ2-1	TRBV24-1	many	TRBD2	TGTGCCACCAGTGGAGCGGGAAACAATGAGCAGTTCTTC	CATSGAGNNEQFF
TRBJ2-5	TRBV11-2	many	-	TGTGCCAGCAGCCCTCCGATAGACCCTCTGGGGACCCAGTACTTC	CASSPPIDPLGTQYF
TRBJ1-3	TRBV14	few	TRBD1	TGTGCCAGCAGCCAACTCAAAGGACAGGGGAAAAGCTCTGGAAACACCATATATTTT	CASSQLKGQGKSSGNTIYF
TRBJ2-1	TRBV11-2	few	-	TGTGCCAGCAGCTTTGCCTCCGGGTCGACGGATTACAATGAGCAGTTCTTC	CASSFASGSTDYNEQFF
TRBJ1-5	TRBV20-1	many	TRBD1	TGCAGTGCTAGAGAAACAGGGGGTAGTCAGCCCCAGCATTTT	CSARETGGSQPQHF
TRBJ1-2	TRBV20-1	many	-	TGCAGTGCTAGCGTCGGGGTTAACTATGGCTACACCTTC	CSASVGVNYGYTF
TRBJ1-5	TRBV30	many	TRBD1	TGTGCCTGGAGTCCACCCGGGACAGGGGGCAATCAGCCCCAGCATTTT	CAWSPPGTGGNQPQHF
TRBJ2-7	TRBV10-3	-	TRBD1	TGTGCCATCAGGAAGATGACAGGGGACGAGCAGTACTTC	CAIRKMTGDEQYF
TRBJ1-2	TRBV18	many	-	TGTGCCAGCTCAATAATATCGGGCACTAACTATGGCTACACCTTC	CASSIISGTNYGYTF
TRBJ2-1	TRBV30	many	TRBD2	TGTGCCTGGTTTTCGGGACTAGCGCCCGACACCTACAATGAGCAGTTCTTC	CAWFSGLAPDTYNEQFF
TRBJ1-4	TRBV2	many	-	TGTGCCAGCAAAGGGACAACTAATGAAAAACTGTTTTTT	CASKGTTNEKLFF
TRBJ1-2	TRBV3-1	many	-	TGTGCCAGCAGCCAAGATAATCGGGATGGCTACACCTTC	CASSQDNRDGYTF
TRBJ1-1	TRBV6-2/TRBV6-3	many	TRBD1	TGTGCCAGCAGTTCCTTTTCAGGGGGCGTTAGGGACACTGAAGCTTTCTTT	CASSSFSGGVRDTEAFF